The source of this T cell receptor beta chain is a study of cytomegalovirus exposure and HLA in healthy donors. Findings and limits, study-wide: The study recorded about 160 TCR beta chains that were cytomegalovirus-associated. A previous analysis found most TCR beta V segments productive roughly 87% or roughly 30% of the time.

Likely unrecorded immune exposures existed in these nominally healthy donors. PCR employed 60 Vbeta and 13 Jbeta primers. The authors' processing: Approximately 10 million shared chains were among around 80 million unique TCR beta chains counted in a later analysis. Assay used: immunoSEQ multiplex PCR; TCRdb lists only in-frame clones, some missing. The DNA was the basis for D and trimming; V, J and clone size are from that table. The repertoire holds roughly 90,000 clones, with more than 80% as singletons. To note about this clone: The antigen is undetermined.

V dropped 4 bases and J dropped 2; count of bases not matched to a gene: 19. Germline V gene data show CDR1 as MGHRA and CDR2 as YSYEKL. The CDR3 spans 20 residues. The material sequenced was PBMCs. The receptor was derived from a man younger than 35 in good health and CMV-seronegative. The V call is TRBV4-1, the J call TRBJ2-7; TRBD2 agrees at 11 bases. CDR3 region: CASSRSLEWNGGLAAYEQYF. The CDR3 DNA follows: TGCGCCAGCAGCCGCAGTCTTGAGTGGAATGGGGGACTAGCGGCCTACGAGCAGTACTTC.